What follows are 2 T cell receptor beta chains derived from one specimen sequenced in a study of T-cell memory formation after mild COVID-19. TCRdb reanalysed the 5' RACE reads using MiXCR and keeps one entry per CDR3 protein. The repertoire includes 130,000 to 150,000 distinct CDR3 sequences, about 5.7% of them detected once, and 2% to 2.5% sits in the top ten. Sample: PBMCs or a T cell subset sorted from them (not recorded which). These receptors all come from an adult woman who had mild COVID-19 (a few samples of this study predate the infection). Cell type and time point are not known.

This clonotype has more than one count but fewer than ten. The V call is TRBV12-3 or TRBV12-4, the J call TRBJ1-6; D possibly corresponds to TRBD1 (6 bases). The CDR3 consists of 16 residues. Trimming left V 3 bases short and J 6 bases short, with 15 bases between. The CDR3 region is CASSFLSGQSNSPLHF. The DNA for the CDR3 is TGTGCCAGCAGTTTCCTCTCAGGACAGTCTAATTCACCCCTCCACTTT.

This clonotype was observed many times. This CDR3 is CASSPSGRSYEQYF. CDR3 sequence (DNA): TGTGCCAGCTCACCTTCGGGACGTTCCTACGAGCAGTACTTC. The chain carries TRBV18 and TRBJ2-7; perhaps D is TRBD1 or TRBD2 (5 bases each). Trimming removed 3 bases at V and 1 base at J, with 10 bases between. This CDR3 has 14 amino acids. The germline CDR1 and CDR2 sequences are KGHSH and LQKENI.